Sequencing of this TCR beta chain was carried out in a study of cytomegalovirus exposure and HLA in healthy donors. This CDR3 comprises 17 residues. V was cut by 10 bases and J by 0 bases, with 23 bases left in between. Per the germline V gene, CDR1 is SGHTS and CDR2 is YDEGEE. PCR amplification relied on 60 Vbeta primers (plus 13 Jbeta primers). TCRdb's copy holds only in-frame clones and misses some; the assay was immunoSEQ multiplex PCR. This sample has about 200,000 clones, with roughly 87% found just once. Sequencing was performed on PBMCs. The source is a boy under 10 years old in good health and CMV-seronegative. The chain combines TRBV5-8 with TRBJ1-3; weak D call: TRBD1 (5 bases). The CDR3 here is CAAARVLQPDSGNTIYF. For the CDR3, the DNA is TGTGCCGCCGCCAGGGTACTACAACCCGACTCTGGAAACACCATATATTTT.